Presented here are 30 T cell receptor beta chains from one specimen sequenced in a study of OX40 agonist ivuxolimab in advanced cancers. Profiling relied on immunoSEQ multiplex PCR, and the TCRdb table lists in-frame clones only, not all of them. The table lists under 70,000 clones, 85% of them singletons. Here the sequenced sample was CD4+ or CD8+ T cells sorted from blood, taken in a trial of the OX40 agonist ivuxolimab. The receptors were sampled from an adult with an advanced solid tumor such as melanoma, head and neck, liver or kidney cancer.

CDR3 nucleotides: TGCGCCAGCAGTGGGCAGGGGCTTGTTGGTGGCTACACCTTC. Translation: CASSGQGLVGGYTF. J is TRBJ1-2 and V is TRBV5-1; D might be TRBD1 (6 bases). Germline loops: CDR1 SGHRS, CDR2 YFSETQ. The CDR3 runs to 14 residues. V was shortened by 5 bases and J by 7 bases, with 18 bases between the two germline ends.

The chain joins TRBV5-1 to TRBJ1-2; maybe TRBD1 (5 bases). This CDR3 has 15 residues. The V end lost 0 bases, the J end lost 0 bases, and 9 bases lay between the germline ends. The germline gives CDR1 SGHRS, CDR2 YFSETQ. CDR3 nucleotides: TGCGCCAGCAGCTTGGGGGACCCAGCTAACTATGGCTACACCTTC. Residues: CASSLGDPANYGYTF.

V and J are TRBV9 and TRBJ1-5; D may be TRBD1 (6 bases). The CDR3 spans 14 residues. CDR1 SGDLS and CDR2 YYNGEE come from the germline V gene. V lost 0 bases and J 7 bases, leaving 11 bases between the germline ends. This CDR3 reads CASSVGTRGQPQHF. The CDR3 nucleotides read TGTGCCAGCAGCGTAGGAACGAGGGGGCAGCCCCAGCATTTT. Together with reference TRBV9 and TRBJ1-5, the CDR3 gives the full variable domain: DSGVTQTPKHLITATGQRVTLRCSPRSGDLSVYWYQQSLDQGLQFLIQYYNGEERAKGNILERFSAQQFPDLHSELNLSSLELGDSALYFCASSVGTRGQPQHFGDGTRLSIL.

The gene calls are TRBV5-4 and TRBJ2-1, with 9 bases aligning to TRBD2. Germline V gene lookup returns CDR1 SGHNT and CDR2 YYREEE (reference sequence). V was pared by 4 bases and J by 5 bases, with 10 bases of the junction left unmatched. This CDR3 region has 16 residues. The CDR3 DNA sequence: TGTGCCAGCAGCCGGTCCCGACTAGCGGCGAACAATGAGCAGTTCTTC. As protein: CASSRSRLAANNEQFF.

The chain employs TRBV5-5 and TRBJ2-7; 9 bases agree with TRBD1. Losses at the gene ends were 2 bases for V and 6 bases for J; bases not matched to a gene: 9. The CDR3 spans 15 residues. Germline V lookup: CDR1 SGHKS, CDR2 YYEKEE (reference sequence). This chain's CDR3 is CASSFRDRESSEQYF. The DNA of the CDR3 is TGTGCCAGCAGCTTCCGGGACAGGGAATCTAGCGAGCAGTACTTC.

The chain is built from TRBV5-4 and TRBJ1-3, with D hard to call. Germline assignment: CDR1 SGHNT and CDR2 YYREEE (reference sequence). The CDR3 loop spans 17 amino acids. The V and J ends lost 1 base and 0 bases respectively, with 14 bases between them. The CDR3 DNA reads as TGTGCCAGCAGCTTGTACGGCCTAACTAGCTCTGGAAACACCATATATTTT. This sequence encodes CASSLYGLTSSGNTIYF.

CDR3: CASGGGPYQETQYF. CDR3 DNA sequence: TGTGCCAGCGGGGGGGGGCCCTACCAAGAGACCCAGTACTTC. The chain has TRBV2 and TRBJ2-5, with D perhaps TRBD2 (7 bases). The germline V gene encodes CDR1 SNHLY and CDR2 FYNNEI. CDR3 size: 14 residues. The V end was cut by 8 bases, the J end by 0 bases, with 13 bases between.

This chain's CDR3 is CASTSMGYVNTEAFF. The CDR3 DNA is TGTGCCAGCACGTCTATGGGGTATGTGAACACTGAAGCTTTCTTT. This chain joins TRBV2 and TRBJ1-1; D gene unclear. CDR1 is SNHLY, CDR2 FYNNEI, per germline. The CDR3 is 15 residues long. The germline V and J ends were trimmed by 7 bases and 0 bases, with 15 bases remaining between them. Using reference TRBV2 and TRBJ1-1 for the parts outside the CDR3, the full variable domain is EPEVTQTPSHQVTQMGQEVILRCVPISNHLYFYWYRQILGQKVEFLVSFYNNEISEKSEIFDDQFSVERPDGSNFTLKIRSTKLEDSAMYFCASTSMGYVNTEAFFGQGTRLTVV.

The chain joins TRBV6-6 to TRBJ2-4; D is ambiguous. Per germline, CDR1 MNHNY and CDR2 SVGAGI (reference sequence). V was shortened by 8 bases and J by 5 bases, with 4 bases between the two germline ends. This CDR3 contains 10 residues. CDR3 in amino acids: CASGENIQYF. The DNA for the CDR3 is TGTGCCAGCGGGGAAAACATTCAGTACTTC.

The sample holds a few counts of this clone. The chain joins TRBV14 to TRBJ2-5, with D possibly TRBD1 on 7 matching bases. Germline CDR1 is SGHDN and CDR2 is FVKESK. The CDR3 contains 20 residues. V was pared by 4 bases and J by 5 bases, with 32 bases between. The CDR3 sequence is CASSPGSRDSGIRGRETQYF. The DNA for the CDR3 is TGTGCCAGCAGCCCTGGAAGCCGGGACAGTGGGATCCGGGGGAGGGAGACCCAGTACTTC.

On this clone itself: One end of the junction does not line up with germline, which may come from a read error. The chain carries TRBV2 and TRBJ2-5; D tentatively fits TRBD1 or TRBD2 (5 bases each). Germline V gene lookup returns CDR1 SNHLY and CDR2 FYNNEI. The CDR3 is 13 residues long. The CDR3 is CASRGTLGEPQYF. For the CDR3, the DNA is TGTGCCAGCAGGGGGACGTTGGGAGAGCCCCAGTACTTC.

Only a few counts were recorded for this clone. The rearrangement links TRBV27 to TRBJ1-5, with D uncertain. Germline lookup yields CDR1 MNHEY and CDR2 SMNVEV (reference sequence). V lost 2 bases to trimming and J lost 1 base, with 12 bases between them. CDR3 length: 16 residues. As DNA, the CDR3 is TGTGCCAGCAGTTTAGAGCGGCCGAGAAGCAATCAGCCCCAGCATTTT. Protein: CASSLERPRSNQPQHF.

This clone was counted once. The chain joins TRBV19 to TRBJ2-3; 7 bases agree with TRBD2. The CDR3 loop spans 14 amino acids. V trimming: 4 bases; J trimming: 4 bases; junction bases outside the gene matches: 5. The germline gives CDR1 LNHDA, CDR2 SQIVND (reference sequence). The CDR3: CASSTAGRADTQYF. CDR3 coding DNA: TGTGCCAGTAGTACCGCAGGGAGGGCAGATACGCAGTATTTT.

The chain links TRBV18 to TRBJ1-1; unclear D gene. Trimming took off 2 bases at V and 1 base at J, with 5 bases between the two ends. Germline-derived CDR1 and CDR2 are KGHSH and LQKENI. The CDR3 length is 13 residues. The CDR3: CASSPATNTEAFF. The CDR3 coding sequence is TGTGCCAGCTCACCAGCCACGAACACTGAAGCTTTCTTT.

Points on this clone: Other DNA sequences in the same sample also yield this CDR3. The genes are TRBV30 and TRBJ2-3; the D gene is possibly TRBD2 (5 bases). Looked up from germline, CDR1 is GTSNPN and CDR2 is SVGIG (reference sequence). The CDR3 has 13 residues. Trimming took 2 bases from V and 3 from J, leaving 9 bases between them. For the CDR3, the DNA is TGTGCCTGGAGTCGACCGGGGACAGATACGCAGTATTTT. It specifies CAWSRPGTDTQYF. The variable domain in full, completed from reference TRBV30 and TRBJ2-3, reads SQTIHQWPATLVQPVGSPLSLECTVEGTSNPNLYWYRQAAGRGLQLLFYSVGIGQISSEVPQNLSASRPQDRQFILSSKKLLLSDSGFYLCAWSRPGTDTQYFGPGTRLTVL.

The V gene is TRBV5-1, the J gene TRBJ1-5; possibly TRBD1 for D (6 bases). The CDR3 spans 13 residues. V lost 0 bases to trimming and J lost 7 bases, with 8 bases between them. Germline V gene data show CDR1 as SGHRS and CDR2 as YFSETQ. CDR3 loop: CASSLAGGQPQHF. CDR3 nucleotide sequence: TGCGCCAGCAGCTTGGCCGGGGGCCAGCCCCAGCATTTT.

CDR3: CASSLAGDSYEQYF. Written as DNA, the CDR3 is TGCGCCAGCAGCTTGGCAGGGGATTCCTACGAGCAGTACTTC. V is TRBV5-1 and J is TRBJ2-7, with D perhaps matching TRBD1 (6 bases). The CDR3 has 14 residues. Germline CDR1 reads SGHRS; CDR2 reads YFSETQ. V dropped 0 bases and J dropped 1 base, with 8 bases sitting between them.

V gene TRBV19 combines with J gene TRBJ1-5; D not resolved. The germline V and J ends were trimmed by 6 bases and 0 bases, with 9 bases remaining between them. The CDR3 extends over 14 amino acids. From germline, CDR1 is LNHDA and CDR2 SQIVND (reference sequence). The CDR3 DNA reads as TGTGCCAGTAGCAGGAGTTATAGCAATCAGCCCCAGCATTTT. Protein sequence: CASSRSYSNQPQHF.

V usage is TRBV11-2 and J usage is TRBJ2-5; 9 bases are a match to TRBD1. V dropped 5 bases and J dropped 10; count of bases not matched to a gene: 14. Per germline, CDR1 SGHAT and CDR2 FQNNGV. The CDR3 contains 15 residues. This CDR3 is CASSAGTGKGRDQYF. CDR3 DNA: TGTGCCAGCAGCGCCGGGACAGGGAAGGGTCGGGACCAGTACTTC.

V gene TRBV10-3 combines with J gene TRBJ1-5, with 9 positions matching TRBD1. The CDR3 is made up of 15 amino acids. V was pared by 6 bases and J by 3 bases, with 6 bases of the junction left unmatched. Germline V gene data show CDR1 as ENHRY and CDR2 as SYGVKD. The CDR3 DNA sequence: TGTGCCATCAGACCCGGGACAGGGTCCAATCAGCCCCAGCATTTT. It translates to CAIRPGTGSNQPQHF.

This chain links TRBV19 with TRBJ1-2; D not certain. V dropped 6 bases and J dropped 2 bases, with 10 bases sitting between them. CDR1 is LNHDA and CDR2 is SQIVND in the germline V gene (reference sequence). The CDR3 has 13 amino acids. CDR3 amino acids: CASRVDPNYGYTF. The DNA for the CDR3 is TGTGCCAGTAGGGTAGATCCCAACTATGGCTACACCTTC.

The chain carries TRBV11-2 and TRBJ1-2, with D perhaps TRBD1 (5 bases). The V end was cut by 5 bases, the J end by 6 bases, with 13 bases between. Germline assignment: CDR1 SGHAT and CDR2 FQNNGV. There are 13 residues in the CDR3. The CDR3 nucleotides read TGTGCCAGCAGCCTCCGGGACGTAAATGGCTACACCTTC. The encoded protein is CASSLRDVNGYTF. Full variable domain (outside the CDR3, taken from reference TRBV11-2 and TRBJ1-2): EAGVAQSPRYKIIEKRQSVAFWCNPISGHATLYWYQQILGQGPKLLIQFQNNGVVDDSQLPKDRFSAERLKGVDSTLKIQPAKLEDSAVYLCASSLRDVNGYTFGSGTRLTVV.

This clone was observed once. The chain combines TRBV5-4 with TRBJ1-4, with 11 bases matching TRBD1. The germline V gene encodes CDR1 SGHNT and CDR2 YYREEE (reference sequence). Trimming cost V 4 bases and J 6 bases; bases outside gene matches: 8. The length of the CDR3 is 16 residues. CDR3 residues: CASSPKPGQGDEKLFF. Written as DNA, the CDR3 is TGTGCCAGCAGCCCTAAACCGGGACAGGGGGATGAAAAACTGTTTTTT.

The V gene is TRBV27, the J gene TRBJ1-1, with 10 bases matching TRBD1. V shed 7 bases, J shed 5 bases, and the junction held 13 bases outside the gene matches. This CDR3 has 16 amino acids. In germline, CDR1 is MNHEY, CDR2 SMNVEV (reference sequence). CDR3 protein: CASTPSRDRGGTEAFF. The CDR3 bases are TGTGCCAGCACCCCGAGCAGGGACAGGGGCGGTACTGAAGCTTTCTTT.

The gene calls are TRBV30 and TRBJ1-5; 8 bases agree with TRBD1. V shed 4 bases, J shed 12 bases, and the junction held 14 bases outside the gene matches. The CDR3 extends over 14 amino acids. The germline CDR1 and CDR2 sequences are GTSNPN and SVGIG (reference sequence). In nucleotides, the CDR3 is TGTGCCTGGACTTCCGGCCAGGGGGCCCAGAGCCAGCATTTT. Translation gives CAWTSGQGAQSQHF.

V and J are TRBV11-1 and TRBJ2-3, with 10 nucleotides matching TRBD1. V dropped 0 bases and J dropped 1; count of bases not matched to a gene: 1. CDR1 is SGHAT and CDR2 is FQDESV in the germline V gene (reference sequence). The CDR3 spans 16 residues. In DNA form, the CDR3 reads TGTGCCAGCAGCTTAGCCGGGACAGGGGGCACAGATACGCAGTATTTT. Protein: CASSLAGTGGTDTQYF.

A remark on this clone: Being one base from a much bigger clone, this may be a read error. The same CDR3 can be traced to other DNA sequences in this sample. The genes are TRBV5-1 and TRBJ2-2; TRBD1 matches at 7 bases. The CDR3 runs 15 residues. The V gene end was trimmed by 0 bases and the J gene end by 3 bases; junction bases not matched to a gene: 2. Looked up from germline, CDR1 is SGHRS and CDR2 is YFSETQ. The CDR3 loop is CASSLGDRDTGELFF. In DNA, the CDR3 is TGCGCCAGCAGCTTGGGCGACAGGGACACCGGGGAGCTGTTTTTT.

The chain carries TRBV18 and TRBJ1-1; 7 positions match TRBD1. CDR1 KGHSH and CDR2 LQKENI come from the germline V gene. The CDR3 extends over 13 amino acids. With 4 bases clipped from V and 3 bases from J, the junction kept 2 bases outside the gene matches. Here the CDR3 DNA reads TGTGCCAGCTCACTTCAGGGGGACACTGAAGCTTTCTTT. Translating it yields CASSLQGDTEAFF.

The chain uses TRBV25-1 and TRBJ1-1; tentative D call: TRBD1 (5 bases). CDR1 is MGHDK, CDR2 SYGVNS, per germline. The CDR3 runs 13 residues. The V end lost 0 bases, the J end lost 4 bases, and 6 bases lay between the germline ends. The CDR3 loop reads CASSEYGGTEAFF. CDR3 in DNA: TGTGCCAGCAGTGAATATGGGGGCACTGAAGCTTTCTTT.

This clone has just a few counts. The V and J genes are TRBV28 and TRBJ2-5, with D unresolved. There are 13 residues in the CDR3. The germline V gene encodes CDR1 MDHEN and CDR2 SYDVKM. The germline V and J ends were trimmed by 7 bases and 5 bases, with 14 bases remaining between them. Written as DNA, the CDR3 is TGTGCCAGCACCCCCAGTGTACGGGAGACCCAGTACTTC. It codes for CASTPSVRETQYF.